A single T cell receptor (beta chain) is shown here with its context. V lost 3 bases, J lost 4 bases, and 12 bases lay in between. This CDR3 is 14 amino acids long. Per the germline V gene, CDR1 is MGHDK and CDR2 is SYGVNS. TCRdb's copy holds only in-frame clones and misses some; the assay was immunoSEQ multiplex PCR. The sample gives over a million clones, roughly 96% of which show up once; 0.95% to 1.5% is in the top ten. The sample originates from a study of shared clonotypes between healthy human individuals. Caucasian adults living in Nashville, Tennessee, provided all samples. CD4+ cell separation produced CD45RA+ naive and CD45RA-negative memory subsets.

Sequencing was carried out using naive CD4+ T cells sorted from blood. Subset reported: CD45RA+ positively selected. The receptor comes from a young man in good health. The rearrangement joins TRBV25-1 to TRBJ2-5, with D perhaps matching TRBD2 (6 bases). The CDR3 loop is CASSEWGGRETQYF. The CDR3 region has the DNA TGTGCCAGCAGTGAGTGGGGAGGCAGAGAGACCCAGTACTTC.